This T cell receptor beta chain was captured in a study of blood T cells in healthy people across ages. V was trimmed by 3 bases and J by 3 bases, leaving 10 bases between them. Germline CDR1 is SGDLS and CDR2 is YYNGEE. CDR3 size: 14 residues. With a J-beta primer mix and a sample-barcoded 5' primer, a second PCR ran about 7 to 11 cycles. Each CDR3 protein is one row after TCRdb ran MiXCR on the 5' RACE reads. The table records roughly 1.5 million distinct CDR3 sequences, roughly 43% of them present only once. This TCR was sampled from a woman aged 18-29 years in good health. Material: blood. The rearrangement uses TRBV9 and TRBJ1-3; a weak D match, TRBD1 (5 bases). The CDR3 loop reads CASSGQILGNTIYF. The CDR3, as DNA: TGTGCCAGCAGCGGACAGATACTTGGAAACACCATATATTTT.